The sequence of this TCR beta chain was determined in a study of preoperative IRX-2 immunotherapy in early breast cancer. TCRdb's table, derived via immunoSEQ multiplex PCR, lists solely in-frame clones and lacks some. The sample holds about 98,000 clones; more than 80% are singletons and the top ten take approximately 2%. The sample's treatment: preoperative locoregional IRX-2 cytokine immunotherapy. Samples came from a phase Ib trial of preoperative locoregional IRX-2 cytokine immunotherapy. In germline, CDR1 is SGHRS, CDR2 YFSETQ. The CDR3 sequence is 18 residues long. V lost 2 bases, J lost 0 bases, and 18 bases lay in between.

This receptor was identified in a human donor with breast cancer. The sample in question was tumor tissue, obtained after IRX-2 immunotherapy. The rearrangement links TRBV5-1 to TRBJ2-1, with D perhaps matching TRBD1 or TRBD2 (5 bases each). The CDR3 is CASSFSGTSLTSYNEQFF. CDR3 sequence (DNA): TGCGCCAGCAGCTTCTCCGGGACGTCCCTAACCTCCTACAATGAGCAGTTCTTC.